The rows below give T cell receptor beta chains drawn from one sample of a study of a mutant IDH1 vaccine in newly diagnosed glioma. Their recognized antigens are unknown. Produced via immunoSEQ multiplex PCR; TCRdb's table is partial and in-frame only. The sample lists roughly 43,000 clones, about 81% occurring once. The sample consisted of PBMCs, taken from a glioma patient whose treatment included an IDH1 peptide vaccine. Receptors were obtained from a woman in her late teens or twenties with glioma. Some clones in this sample may be carry-over from other donors' samples. CDR3s include the opening cysteine and the closing phenylalanine or tryptophan. The D gene is left open where the match is weak. The size field is filled for only some rows; it gives once, few, many or a size class.

v_call,clone_size,j_call,d_call,cdr3_nt,cdr3_aa
TRBV27,.,TRBJ1-2,.,TGTGCCAGCAGTTTAGGGGCAGGAGCTTACCCCTATGGCTACACCTTC,CASSLGAGAYPYGYTF
TRBV19,.,TRBJ2-2,.,TGTGCCAGTAGGGCGGGGGCATTGGGGACCGGGGAGCTGTTTTTT,CASRAGALGTGELFF
TRBV5-6,.,TRBJ1-1,TRBD1,TGTGCCAGCAGCCCCGGGGACAGGGTTAGTCCGTCTGAAGCTTTCTTT,CASSPGDRVSPSEAFF
TRBV2,.,TRBJ2-3,.,TGTGCCAGCAGTATAACGGTAGATACGCAGTATTTT,CASSITVDTQYF
TRBV9,once,TRBJ2-6,.,TGTGCCAGCAGCGCCCGGGCAACAGGGGCCAACGTCCTGACTTTC,CASSARATGANVLTF
TRBV6-1,.,TRBJ1-1,.,TGTGCCAGCAGTGAAAAGCTGAACACTGAAGCTTTCTTT,CASSEKLNTEAFF
TRBV2,few,TRBJ1-1,.,TGTGCCAGGGGGACTGAAGCTTTCTTT,CARGTEAFF
TRBV9,.,TRBJ1-4,.,TGTGCCAGCAGTTCCGGGGGAGAGGAAAAACTGTTTTTT,CASSSGGEEKLFF
TRBV7-2,.,TRBJ2-2,TRBD1,TGTGCCAGCAGCTTCCGACAGGGGGCGGTCACCGGGGAGCTGTTTTTT,CASSFRQGAVTGELFF
TRBV7-8,.,TRBJ2-5,.,TGTGCCAGCAGCTCTGTGGGAAGGGAGACCCAGTACTTC,CASSSVGRETQYF
TRBV5-1,.,TRBJ1-1,.,TGCGCCAGCAGCTTGGTAGTGGATTCCACTGAAGCTTTCTTT,CASSLVVDSTEAFF
TRBV9,few,TRBJ1-1,.,TGTGCCAGCAGCGGCATCACTAGGGGAAACACTGAAGCTTTCTTT,CASSGITRGNTEAFF
TRBV5-4,few,TRBJ1-1,.,TGTGCCAGCAGGCCCCCCCGGGGGGAAAGCACTGAAGCTTTCTTT,CASRPPRGESTEAFF
TRBV7-8,.,TRBJ1-2,.,TGTGCCAGCAGCTTAGCGGGGGCTGGCTATGGCTACACCTTC,CASSLAGAGYGYTF
TRBV11-1,.,TRBJ2-1,TRBD2,TGTGCCAGCAGCCTATTAGCGGGAGTGAGCAATGAGCAGTTCTTC,CASSLLAGVSNEQFF
TRBV19,once,TRBJ1-1,.,TGTGCCAGTAGTATATTAGCAGACTCTCGGAACACTGAAGCTTTCTTT,CASSILADSRNTEAFF
TRBV30,few,TRBJ2-3,.,TGTGCCTGGAGTGTACGTCGGGGGACAGATACGCAGTATTTT,CAWSVRRGTDTQYF
TRBV19,.,TRBJ1-3,.,TGTGCCAGTAGTGCCCAAGGGGGAAACACCATATATTTT,CASSAQGGNTIYF
TRBV5-1,.,TRBJ2-1,TRBD2,TGCGCCAGCAGCTTCTCTAGCGGTTACAATGAGCAGTTCTTC,CASSFSSGYNEQFF
TRBV5-1,.,TRBJ2-7,TRBD2,TGCGCCAGCAGTTACGGGCTAGCGGGGGGTTACGAGCAGTACTTC,CASSYGLAGGYEQYF
TRBV7-8,once,TRBJ2-7,TRBD1,TGTGCCAGCAGCTTAGGGACAGGGGGCCTCTACGAGCAGTACTTC,CASSLGTGGLYEQYF
TRBV19,.,TRBJ1-2,.,TGTGCCAGTAGTGGGACTAACTATGGCTACACCTTC,CASSGTNYGYTF
TRBV12-5,.,TRBJ1-5,.,TGTGCTAGTGGTTGGGTCAATCAGCCCCAGCATTTT,CASGWVNQPQHF
TRBV25-1,few,TRBJ1-1,.,TGTGCCAGCAGTCGGGGCTACACTGAAGCTTTCTTT,CASSRGYTEAFF
TRBV4-1,.,TRBJ2-1,.,TGCGCCAGCAGCCAAGATTCGCCGGCCTACAATGAGCAGTTCTTC,CASSQDSPAYNEQFF
TRBV9,.,TRBJ2-1,TRBD2,TGTGCCAGCAGCCCTCGACTAGCGGGGGGGCTAAATGAGCAGTTCTTC,CASSPRLAGGLNEQFF
TRBV5-6,.,TRBJ1-6,.,TGTGCCAGCAGCTACTCCACTGGGACGGTGAATTCACCCCTCCACTTT,CASSYSTGTVNSPLHF
TRBV5-1,few,TRBJ2-2,TRBD2,TGCGCCAGCAGAGCCGGGACCGGGGGGACCGGGGAGCTGTTTTTT,CASRAGTGGTGELFF
TRBV13,.,TRBJ1-1,.,TGTGCCAGCAGCTTAGTGGGACGGAAGAACACTGAAGCTTTCTTT,CASSLVGRKNTEAFF
TRBV2,.,TRBJ2-3,TRBD2,TGTGCCAGCAGCTCGACTAGCGGGGGACCTAGCACAGATACGCAGTATTTT,CASSSTSGGPSTDTQYF
TRBV6-4,once,TRBJ2-5,.,TGTGCCAGCAGTGACTTCTTGCAGGATAGGGAGACCCAGTACTTC,CASSDFLQDRETQYF
TRBV18,.,TRBJ1-3,TRBD1,TGTGCCAGCTCAGCCGGGACAGGGTCCGGAAACACCATATATTTT,CASSAGTGSGNTIYF
TRBV7-9,.,TRBJ1-5,.,TGTGCCAGCAGCTTAGCGGGTGTGAATCAGCCCCAGCATTTT,CASSLAGVNQPQHF
TRBV6-1,.,TRBJ1-2,.,TGTGCCAGCAGTCAGGGTAGGGATGGCTACACCTTC,CASSQGRDGYTF
TRBV6-5,few,TRBJ2-3,TRBD2,TGTGCCAGCAGTGGACTAGCGGGAGGCGCAGATACGCAGTATTTT,CASSGLAGGADTQYF
TRBV19,.,TRBJ2-4,TRBD1,TGTGCCAGTAGTATTAATCTCCTTTTACAGGGGTCCAAAAACATTCAGTACTTC,CASSINLLLQGSKNIQYF
TRBV5-1,.,TRBJ1-3,TRBD1,TGCGCCAGCAGCTTGGGGCCAGGGGGATCTGGAAACACCATATATTTT,CASSLGPGGSGNTIYF
TRBV27,.,TRBJ2-7,.,TGTGCCAGCAGTTTAACACAGGACGGCTCCTACGAGCAGTACTTC,CASSLTQDGSYEQYF
TRBV7-2,.,TRBJ1-3,.,TGTGCCAGCAGCCTCAGTGTTAATTCTGGAAACACCATATATTTT,CASSLSVNSGNTIYF
TRBV27,.,TRBJ2-5,TRBD2,TGTGCCAGCAGTTTAGTCAGACTAGCGGGGGCACCGAACATGCAAGAGACCCAGTACTTC,CASSLVRLAGAPNMQETQYF
TRBV19,.,TRBJ1-5,.,TGTGCCAGTAGTGGACAGAATAGCAATCAGCCCCAGCATTTT,CASSGQNSNQPQHF
TRBV12-5,.,TRBJ2-7,.,TGTGCTAGTGGTTCGGGGACCTCCTACTACGAGCAGTACTTC,CASGSGTSYYEQYF
TRBV30,.,TRBJ1-5,.,TGTGCCTGGAGTGTAAGTGGGACAAAAGATCAGCCCCAGCATTTT,CAWSVSGTKDQPQHF
TRBV5-5,.,TRBJ1-1,.,TGTGCCAGCAGCTTGCAGGGGCAGGGACAAGCTTTCTTT,CASSLQGQGQAFF
TRBV4-1,.,TRBJ1-3,.,TGCGCCAGCAGCCAATTTGCCGTTCAGGGAGGCTCTGGAAACACCATATATTTT,CASSQFAVQGGSGNTIYF
TRBV6-4,.,TRBJ2-1,TRBD2,TGTGCCAGCAGGCCAACTAGCGGGGGCCCCAATGAGCAGTTCTTC,CASRPTSGGPNEQFF
TRBV5-6,.,TRBJ2-7,TRBD1,TGTGCCAGCAGCTTAGACGTCGGACAGGGATTCGTCTACGAGCAGTACTTC,CASSLDVGQGFVYEQYF
TRBV20-1,.,TRBJ1-1,.,TGCAGTGCTCTGGGTGTGACTGAAGCTTTCTTT,CSALGVTEAFF